The clone carrying this T cell receptor (beta chain) has a count of ten or more. The antigen remains unidentified. This entry belongs to a study of T cells in Graves' hyperthyroidism and ophthalmopathy. Study-wide points: In validation, the model predicted ophthalmopathy. These predictions came a median 6.5 months before onset.

The V gene lost 4 bases and the J gene lost 13 bases, with 20 bases spanning the gap. The CDR3 consists of 13 residues. From germline, CDR1 is SGDLS and CDR2 YYNGEE. Researchers amplified the TCR beta CDR3 regions from RNA transcripts. When the TCR CDR3 underwent first-round RT-PCR, the HTBI primer set was used. TCRdb reprocessed the multiplex PCR reads with MiXCR, giving one entry per CDR3 protein. Altogether 250,000 or so distinct CDR3 sequences are present, about 15% being singletons, with the ten largest covering 30% to 35%. A roughly 10 ml volume of fresh peripheral blood provided the PBMCs. This TCR derives from a woman between 45 and 65 years old with Graves' hyperthyroidism that later progressed to Graves' ophthalmopathy. Sequencing used blood. The chain joins TRBV9 to TRBJ2-5; D perhaps matches TRBD1 (5 bases). The CDR3: CASSTHTDTPVYF. The CDR3 nucleotides read TGTGCCAGCAGCACACATACGGACACCCCTGTGTACTTC.